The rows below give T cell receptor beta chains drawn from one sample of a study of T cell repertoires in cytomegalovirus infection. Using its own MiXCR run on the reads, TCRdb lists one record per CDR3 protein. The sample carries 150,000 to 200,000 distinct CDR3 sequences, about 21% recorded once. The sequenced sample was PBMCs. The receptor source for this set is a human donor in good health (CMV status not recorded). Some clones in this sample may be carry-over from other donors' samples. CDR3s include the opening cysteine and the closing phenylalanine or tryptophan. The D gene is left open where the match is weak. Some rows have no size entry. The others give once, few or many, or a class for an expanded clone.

cdr3_aa: CASSYRDTEAFF
cdr3_nt: TGTGCCAGCAGTTACCGGGACACTGAAGCTTTCTTT
d_call: .
v_call: TRBV6-6
clone_size: many
j_call: TRBJ1-1

cdr3_aa: CASSQVPSTGLNNSPLHF
cdr3_nt: TGCGCCAGCAGCCAGGTCCCATCGACAGGACTAAATAATTCACCCCTCCACTTT
d_call: .
v_call: TRBV4-1
clone_size: .
j_call: TRBJ1-6

cdr3_aa: CASSLVVGIGETQYF
cdr3_nt: TGTGCCAGCAGCTTAGTGGTGGGGATCGGTGAGACCCAGTACTTC
d_call: .
v_call: TRBV7-8
clone_size: many
j_call: TRBJ2-5

cdr3_aa: CASSYSSRQGWGTEAFF
cdr3_nt: TGTGCCAGCAGTTACTCGTCGCGACAGGGCTGGGGCACTGAAGCTTTCTTT
d_call: TRBD1
v_call: TRBV6-5
clone_size: many
j_call: TRBJ1-1

cdr3_aa: CASSLGLFRDTDTQYF
cdr3_nt: TGTGCCAGCAGCTTAGGACTTTTTCGCGACACAGATACGCAGTATTTT
d_call: .
v_call: TRBV11-2
clone_size: many
j_call: TRBJ2-3

cdr3_aa: CASSPRLAGNTGELFF
cdr3_nt: TGTGCCAGCAGTCCCCGACTAGCGGGAAACACCGGGGAGCTGTTTTTT
d_call: TRBD2
v_call: TRBV7-2
clone_size: .
j_call: TRBJ2-2

cdr3_aa: CSARESSGRVPRNEQFF
cdr3_nt: TGCAGTGCTAGAGAGAGTAGCGGGAGGGTTCCCCGGAATGAGCAGTTCTTC
d_call: TRBD2
v_call: TRBV20-1
clone_size: few
j_call: TRBJ2-1

cdr3_aa: CSVVAGVVDTQYF
cdr3_nt: TGCAGCGTTGTTGCGGGAGTGGTAGATACGCAGTATTTT
d_call: TRBD2
v_call: TRBV29-1
clone_size: .
j_call: TRBJ2-3

cdr3_aa: CASSLQGASGETQYF
cdr3_nt: TGTGCCAGCAGCTTACAGGGGGCGTCAGGAGAGACCCAGTACTTC
d_call: TRBD1
v_call: TRBV7-2
clone_size: few
j_call: TRBJ2-5

cdr3_aa: CASSQETGTTYNEQFF
cdr3_nt: TGTGCCAGCAGCCAGGAAACCGGGACTACGTACAATGAGCAGTTCTTC
d_call: TRBD2
v_call: TRBV4-2
clone_size: .
j_call: TRBJ2-1

cdr3_aa: CSAPTARTSGTYEQYF
cdr3_nt: TGCAGTGCTCCCACGGCCCGGACTAGCGGGACCTACGAGCAGTACTTC
d_call: TRBD2
v_call: TRBV20-1
clone_size: .
j_call: TRBJ2-7

cdr3_aa: CASRPSGLLEGYGYTF
cdr3_nt: TGTGCCAGCAGACCATCCGGCCTCCTCGAAGGCTATGGCTACACCTTC
d_call: .
v_call: TRBV6-1
clone_size: .
j_call: TRBJ1-2

cdr3_aa: CAISPAGVGNEQFF
cdr3_nt: TGTGCCATCAGCCCAGCGGGGGTTGGCAATGAGCAGTTCTTC
d_call: TRBD2
v_call: TRBV10-3
clone_size: .
j_call: TRBJ2-1

cdr3_aa: CASSYHPGGAGFQETQYF
cdr3_nt: TGTGCCAGCAGCTACCACCCGGGAGGGGCAGGGTTCCAAGAGACCCAGTACTTC
d_call: TRBD2
v_call: TRBV7-2
clone_size: many
j_call: TRBJ2-5

cdr3_aa: CASSVQGLGGNQPQHF
cdr3_nt: TGTGCCAGCAGTGTCCAGGGGTTGGGCGGCAATCAGCCCCAGCATTTT
d_call: .
v_call: TRBV6-1
clone_size: many
j_call: TRBJ1-5

cdr3_aa: CASSRTGPGNTIYF
cdr3_nt: TGTGCCAGCAGTAGGACAGGGCCTGGAAACACCATATATTTT
d_call: TRBD1
v_call: TRBV12-3/TRBV12-4
clone_size: many
j_call: TRBJ1-3